This T cell receptor (beta chain) was profiled in a study of OX40 agonist ivuxolimab in advanced cancers. Background on the study: Among those enrolled, mean age was roughly 62 years (range roughly 20 to 85) and less than 90% were male.

The table came from immunoSEQ multiplex PCR; TCRdb's copy has only in-frame clones and leaves some out. The sample yields 20,000 to 25,000 clones, more than 75% seen once. As regards this clone: No antigen is known for it.

Whole-study findings and limits: Among T cells, CD8+ cells averaged more expanded clones than CD4+ cells. CD4+ and CD8+ blood T cells expanded clonally by week 6 at 0.1 to 3.0 mg/kg.

The receptor comes from an adult with an advanced solid tumor such as melanoma, head and neck, liver or kidney cancer. Sequences were derived from CD4+ or CD8+ T cells sorted from blood, sampled in a trial of the OX40 agonist ivuxolimab.

CDR3 sequence: CAWSKGAHPYEQYF. As DNA, the CDR3 is TGTGCCTGGAGTAAGGGGGCGCATCCCTACGAGCAGTACTTC. This chain links TRBV30 with TRBJ2-7, with 7 bases identical to TRBD1. Per the germline V gene, CDR1 is GTSNPN and CDR2 is SVGIG (reference sequence). The ends lost 2 bases at V and 2 bases at J; junction bases unmatched: 6. The CDR3 loop spans 14 amino acids. Drawing the rest from reference TRBV30 and TRBJ2-7, the complete variable domain is SQTIHQWPATLVQPVGSPLSLECTVEGTSNPNLYWYRQAAGRGLQLLFYSVGIGQISSEVPQNLSASRPQDRQFILSSKKLLLSDSGFYLCAWSKGAHPYEQYFGPGTRLTVT.